This T cell receptor beta chain was sequenced during a study of neoadjuvant anti-PD-1 for oral cavity cancer. Study summary: Before surgery, most patients got three to four biweekly 3 mg/kg nivolumab doses. Study-wide results and limits: Higher pretreatment blood Treg/Th17 ratios correlated with higher pretreatment blood and lower post-treatment tumor TCRbeta clonality.

Produced via immunoSEQ multiplex PCR; TCRdb's table is partial and in-frame only. The sample carries more than 11,000 clones, roughly 70% recorded once. V lost 3 bases and J lost 3; bases outside the gene matches: 6. The CDR3 sequence is 15 residues long. CDR1 and CDR2 (germline): SGHVS, FQNEAQ. About this clone itself: Antigen unknown.

Time point indicated: after neoadjuvant nivolumab, at surgical resection. The rearrangement joins TRBV7-8 to TRBJ2-7; 9 bases match TRBD2. The starting material was PBMCs, obtained after nivolumab (anti-PD-1) treatment. The TCR comes from a person aged 40 to 85 with oral cavity squamous cell carcinoma. Written as DNA, the CDR3 is TGTGCCAGCAGCTTGAGCGGGAGGCCCCTCTACGAGCAGTACTTC. It is translated as CASSLSGRPLYEQYF.